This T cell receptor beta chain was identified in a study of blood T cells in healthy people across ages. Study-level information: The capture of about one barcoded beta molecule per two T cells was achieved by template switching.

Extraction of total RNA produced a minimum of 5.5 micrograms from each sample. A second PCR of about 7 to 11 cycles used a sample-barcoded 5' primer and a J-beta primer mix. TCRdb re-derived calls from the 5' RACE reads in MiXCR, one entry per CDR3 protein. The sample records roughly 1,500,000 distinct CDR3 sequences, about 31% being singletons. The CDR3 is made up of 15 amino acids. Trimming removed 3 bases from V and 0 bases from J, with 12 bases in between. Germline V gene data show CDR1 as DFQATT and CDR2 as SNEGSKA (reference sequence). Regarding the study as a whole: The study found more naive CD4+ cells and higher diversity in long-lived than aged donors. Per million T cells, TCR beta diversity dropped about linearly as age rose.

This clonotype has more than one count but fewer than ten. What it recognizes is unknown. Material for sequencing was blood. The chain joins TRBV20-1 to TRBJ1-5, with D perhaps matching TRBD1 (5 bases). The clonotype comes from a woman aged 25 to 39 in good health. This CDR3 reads CSARVRGVSNQPQHF. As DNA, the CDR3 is TGCAGTGCTAGGGTTCGAGGGGTTAGCAATCAGCCCCAGCATTTT.